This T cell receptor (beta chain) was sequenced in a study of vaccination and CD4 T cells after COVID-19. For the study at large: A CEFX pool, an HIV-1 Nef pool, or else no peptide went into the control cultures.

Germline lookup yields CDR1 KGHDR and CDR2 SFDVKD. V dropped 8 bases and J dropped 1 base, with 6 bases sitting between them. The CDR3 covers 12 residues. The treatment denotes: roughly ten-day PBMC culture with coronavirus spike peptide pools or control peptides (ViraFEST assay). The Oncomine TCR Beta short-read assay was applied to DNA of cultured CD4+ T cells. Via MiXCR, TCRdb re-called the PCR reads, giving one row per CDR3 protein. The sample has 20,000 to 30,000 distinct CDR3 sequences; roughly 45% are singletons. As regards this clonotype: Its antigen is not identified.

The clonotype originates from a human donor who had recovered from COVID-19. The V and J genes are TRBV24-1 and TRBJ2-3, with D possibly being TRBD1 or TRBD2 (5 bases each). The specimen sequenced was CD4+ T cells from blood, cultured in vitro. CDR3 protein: CATMGGTDTQYF. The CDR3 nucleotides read TGTGCCACCATGGGGGGCACAGATACGCAGTATTTT.